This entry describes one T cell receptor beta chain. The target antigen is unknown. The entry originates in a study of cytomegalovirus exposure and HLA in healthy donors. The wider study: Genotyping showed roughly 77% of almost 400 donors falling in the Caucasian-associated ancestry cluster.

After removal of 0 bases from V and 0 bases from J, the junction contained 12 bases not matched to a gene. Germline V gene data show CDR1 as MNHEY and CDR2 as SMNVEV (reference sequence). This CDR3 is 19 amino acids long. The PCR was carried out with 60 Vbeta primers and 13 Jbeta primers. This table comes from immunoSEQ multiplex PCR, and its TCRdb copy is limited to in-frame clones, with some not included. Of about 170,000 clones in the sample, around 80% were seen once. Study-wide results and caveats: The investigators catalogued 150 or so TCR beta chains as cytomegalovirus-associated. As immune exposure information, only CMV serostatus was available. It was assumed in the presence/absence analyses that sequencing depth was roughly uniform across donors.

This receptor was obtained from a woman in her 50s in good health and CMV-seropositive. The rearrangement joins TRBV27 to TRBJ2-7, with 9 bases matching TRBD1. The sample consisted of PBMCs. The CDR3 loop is CASSLSGQGPRTYSYEQYF. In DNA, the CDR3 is TGTGCCAGCAGTTTATCCGGACAGGGGCCCCGTACTTACTCCTACGAGCAGTACTTC.